This TCR beta chain came from a study of T cells after posttransplantation cyclophosphamide (dated by TCRdb to 2016 to 2017). With regard to the full study: Using TRB sequencing, the study followed how the T cell repertoire reconstituted after myeloablative bone marrow transplantation in which posttransplantation cyclophosphamide served as GVHD prophylaxis. Antigen receptor sequencing was done on samples from over 30 PTCy-treated patients and from roughly 17 related bone marrow donors of those patients. Blood from all 30 or so PTCy patients who had 1-year posttransplant specimens underwent TRB sequencing. TRB sequencing was also done on up to about 3 additional blood samples from 2 to 5.2 years after transplant in 3 patients, and on pretransplant blood from several patients. Because TRA and TRB clonality correlated tightly in fewer than ten samples, the subsequent TCR analyses were limited to TRB only. Public TRB sequences were queried against a database of over 3,000 sequences associated with responses to pathogens, tumor antigens, self-antigens and alloantigens. The study at large found these results: Donor-recipient similarity was low at 1-2 months but rose over the first year, and later blood repertoires were often dominated by donor CD8+ memory clones. Across some 45 patients, TRB clonality was highly associated with recipient CMV seropositivity and CMV reactivation, and PTCy diversity was similar to diversity in CNI/methotrexate controls. The TRB repertoires of T cells infiltrating skin or the GI tract showed only limited overlap with the TRB repertoires found in blood.

TRB sequencing was run on genomic DNA with either the immunoSEQ assay at survey resolution or the hsTCRB kit. In the authors' own workflow: The immunoSEQ software was used for initial read processing, and the LymphoSeq R package was used for repertoire analyses. Clonality was computed as 1 minus normalized Shannon entropy, and a Gini coefficient was also calculated for each TRB dataset. To infer phenotypes in unsorted samples, TRB sequences from sorted subsets of the recipient or donor were mapped onto unsorted samples from the same recipient. The immuneACCESS repertoire file appears here via TCRdb, limited to in-frame rearrangements. These files lack a portion of the clones; in checked studies, under half of the deficit traces to unresolved V genes, and the cause of the others is not known. V and J calls and clone size come straight from that table; D and trimming were deduced from the DNA. Listed for this sample are more than 9,000 clones, none observed only a single time. About 14% of the sample rests with the top ten.

Sequences LNHDA (CDR1) and SQIVND (CDR2) are obtained from the germline V gene (reference sequence). Trimmed from V: 3 bases; trimmed from J: 1 base; junction bases lacking a gene match: 4. CDR3 length: 16 amino acids, cysteine to phenylalanine. Only CDR3 DNA is held: 48 bases, read in frame from base 1. In its sample, this clone was seen many times. The antigen this receptor binds is unknown. The input lacks base qualities; no much larger clone sits a single base away. Sample treatment or condition, as interpreted from the label and publication: high-dose cyclophosphamide on days +3 and +4 as single-agent GVHD prophylaxis. Busulfan and fludarabine conditioning, a related or unrelated marrow graft, and cyclophosphamide on days +3 and +4 were given to PTCy patients. The PTCy-treated patients were drawn from a prospective, multi-institutional clinical trial. Peripheral blood and bone marrow mononuclear cells were isolated by Ficoll-Hypaque density centrifugation and were cryopreserved.

The rearranged segments are TRBV19 and TRBJ2-3; 10 bases in the middle match TRBD2. The sequenced sample was PBMCs, obtained after allogeneic stem cell transplant with posttransplant cyclophosphamide. This sequence originates from a female patient aged 35 to 55 who received an allogeneic stem cell transplant from a related donor, was CMV-positive, and had no GVHD. After a transplant, some of the T cells may come from the graft donor. The DNA sequence is as follows: TGTGCCAGTAGTATTCAGCTAGCGGGGGGCACAGATACGCAGTATTTT. It specifies CASSIQLAGGTDTQYF.